These 27 T cell receptor beta chains share one sample of origin, sequenced in a study of cytomegalovirus exposure and HLA in healthy donors. The primer mix had 60 Vbeta and 13 Jbeta primers. Profiled with immunoSEQ multiplex PCR; TCRdb holds only in-frame clones, not every one. The table lists 150,000 to 200,000 clones, around 84% of them singletons, with 2.5% to 3.5% in the top ten. The sample taken for sequencing was PBMCs. These receptors all come from a woman in her thirties or forties in good health and CMV-seronegative.

The chain combines TRBV2 with TRBJ2-7, with 7 bases aligning to TRBD1. Trimming took 7 bases from V and 6 from J; bases not matched to a gene: 12. The CDR3 is 14 residues long. Germline V gene sequence: CDR1 SNHLY, CDR2 FYNNEI. CDR3 nucleotide sequence: TGTGCCAGCATTCGTGGGACAGCCACATTCGAGCAGTACTTC. It codes for CASIRGTATFEQYF.

The chain couples TRBV2 to TRBJ2-5; D call uncertain. The length of the CDR3 is 13 residues. Deletions cut 7 bases from V and 2 bases from J, with 11 bases between. Looked up from germline, CDR1 is SNHLY and CDR2 is FYNNEI. The CDR3 protein is CASTVLRQETQYF. In DNA form, the CDR3 reads TGTGCCAGCACAGTATTACGACAAGAGACCCAGTACTTC. The full variable domain, completed using reference TRBV2 and TRBJ2-5, is EPEVTQTPSHQVTQMGQEVILRCVPISNHLYFYWYRQILGQKVEFLVSFYNNEISEKSEIFDDQFSVERPDGSNFTLKIRSTKLEDSAMYFCASTVLRQETQYFGPGTRLLVL.

CDR3 sequence reads: CSASMGDSPYF. Here the CDR3 DNA reads TGCAGTGCCTCCATGGGGGACAGTCCGTACTTC. The chain couples TRBV20-1 to TRBJ2-4; TRBD1 agrees at 7 bases. After removal of 6 bases from V and 15 bases from J, the junction contained 11 bases not matched to a gene. There are 11 residues in the CDR3. Germline V gene sequence: CDR1 DFQATT, CDR2 SNEGSKA (reference sequence).

The CDR3 region is CASSMGLAEYNEQFF. The CDR3 DNA sequence: TGTGCCAGTAGTATGGGGCTAGCGGAGTACAATGAGCAGTTCTTC. The V and J genes are TRBV19 and TRBJ2-1, with 7 bases lining up with TRBD2. CDR3 length equals 15 residues. V gave up 3 bases and J gave up 4 bases; unmatched junction bases: 6. CDR1 and CDR2 from the germline V gene are LNHDA and SQIVND (reference sequence).

The CDR3 nucleotides are TGTGCCAGCACCTCCCTCTCCGGGACAGAGGGAAAACTGTTTTTT. This encodes CASTSLSGTEGKLFF. The J gene is TRBJ1-4, the V gene TRBV28, with 7 bases identical to TRBD1. Germline trimming cut 7 bases from V and 10 bases from J; bases unmatched to any gene: 15. Germline V gene data show CDR1 as MDHEN and CDR2 as SYDVKM. This CDR3 region has 15 residues.

The V gene is TRBV25-1, the J gene TRBJ2-3, with 7 bases identical to TRBD1. The CDR3 covers 12 residues. Germline V gene sequence: CDR1 MGHDK, CDR2 SYGVNS. The ends lost 7 bases at V and 3 bases at J; junction bases unmatched: 1. DNA of the CDR3: TGTGCCAGCAACAGGGGTACAGATACGCAGTATTTT. It specifies CASNRGTDTQYF.

Turning to this clone: This sample includes further DNA sequences coding for the same CDR3. The chain employs TRBV5-1 and TRBJ2-5; D is ambiguous. Looked up from germline, CDR1 is SGHRS and CDR2 is YFSETQ. This CDR3 is built from 14 residues. Trimming stripped 1 base from V and 1 base from J, with 8 bases between. The CDR3 loop reads CASSLTSLQETQYF. CDR3 nucleotide sequence: TGCGCCAGCAGCTTGACGAGTCTCCAAGAGACCCAGTACTTC. Full variable domain (rest looked up from reference TRBV5-1 and TRBJ2-5): KAGVTQTPRYLIKTRGQQVTLSCSPISGHRSVSWYQQTPGQGLQFLFEYFSETQRNKGNFPGRFSGRQFSNSRSEMNVSTLELGDSALYLCASSLTSLQETQYFGPGTRLLVL.

The rearrangement uses TRBV6-1 and TRBJ2-5; 8 bases line up with TRBD1. The germline CDR1 and CDR2 sequences are MNHNS and SASEGT. CDR3 length equals 15 residues. V lost 0 bases and J lost 4; bases outside the gene matches: 4. CDR3 nucleotides: TGTGCCAGCAGTGAAGCGACAGGGGATGTAGAGACCCAGTACTTC. Protein: CASSEATGDVETQYF.

This clone was detected once. The chain combines TRBV28 with TRBJ2-4; TRBD2 agrees at 7 bases. CDR3 length equals 17 residues. The ends lost 5 bases at V and 0 bases at J; junction bases unmatched: 10. CDR1 and CDR2 from the germline V gene are MDHEN and SYDVKM. The CDR3 DNA is TGTGCCAGCAGTCCAACAGCGGGGAGGATAGCCAAAAACATTCAGTACTTC. Its protein is CASSPTAGRIAKNIQYF.

This clone was detected only a few times. The chain links TRBV27 to TRBJ2-2; D may be TRBD1 (6 bases). Trimming cost V 6 bases and J 4 bases, with 15 bases left between them. The CDR3 is 15 residues long. CDR1 and CDR2 from the germline V gene are MNHEY and SMNVEV (reference sequence). For the CDR3, the DNA is TGTGCCAGCAGGCCCAACGCAGGGGCCACCGGGGAGCTGTTTTTT. It yields the protein CASRPNAGATGELFF.

The chain recombines TRBV7-2 with TRBJ1-2, with 10 bases identical to TRBD1. Germline V gene sequence: CDR1 SGHTA, CDR2 FQGNSA. V shed 1 base and J 6 bases; nucleotides not matched to a gene: 14. The CDR3 is 18 residues long. The DNA for the CDR3 is TGTGCCAGCAGCTTAGGACTCAGACAGGGGGCGAAGAAAGATGGCTACACCTTC. Its translation is CASSLGLRQGAKKDGYTF.

The rearrangement uses TRBV19 and TRBJ1-2, with unresolved D. V lost 3 bases to trimming and J lost 5 bases, with 16 bases between them. The CDR3 totals 15 residues. Germline V gene sequence: CDR1 LNHDA, CDR2 SQIVND (reference sequence). The CDR3 nucleotides are TGTGCCAGTAGTATCGCTGTAGGAGAGCGATATGGCTACACCTTC. Translation gives CASSIAVGERYGYTF. The full variable domain, rest sourced from reference TRBV19 and TRBJ1-2, is DGGITQSPKYLFRKEGQNVTLSCEQNLNHDAMYWYRQDPGQGLRLIYYSQIVNDFQKGDIAEGYSVSREKKESFPLTVTSAQKNPTAFYLCASSIAVGERYGYTFGSGTRLTVV.

This clone has a handful of counts. The J gene is TRBJ1-2, the V gene TRBV4-1, with TRBD1 as a possible D gene (5 bases). The CDR3 has 13 amino acids. CDR1 and CDR2 (germline): MGHRA, YSYEKL. Between the trimmed V and J ends, which lost 4 bases and 8 bases, there was a span of 14 bases. CDR3 loop: CASSLDRGLGYTF. For the CDR3, the DNA is TGCGCCAGCAGCCTAGATCGGGGACTAGGCTACACCTTC.

This clone has only one observation. This chain connects TRBV5-1 to TRBJ1-6; D not certain. V shed 5 bases and J shed 4 bases, with 13 bases lying between them. Germline CDR1 is SGHRS and CDR2 is YFSETQ. CDR3 length equals 15 residues. The CDR3 nucleotides read TGCGCCAGCAGTGCGAGCGCCAATTATAATTCACCCCTCCACTTT. Its translation is CASSASANYNSPLHF.

The chain carries TRBV19 and TRBJ1-5; D perhaps matches TRBD1 (5 bases). Trimming left V 5 bases short and J 4 bases short, with 12 bases between. The CDR3 has 14 amino acids. The germline gives CDR1 LNHDA, CDR2 SQIVND (reference sequence). CDR3 coding DNA: TGTGCCAGTAGTTCCTACCAGGGTAATCAGCCCCAGCATTTT. Amino acid sequence: CASSSYQGNQPQHF.

The J gene is TRBJ1-2, the V gene TRBV18; D not resolved. The CDR3 totals 15 residues. V dropped 2 bases and J dropped 3 bases, with 13 bases sitting between them. Germline V lookup: CDR1 KGHSH, CDR2 LQKENI. CDR3 in DNA: TGTGCCAGCTCACCAGGGTCCGGCGGTTACTATGGCTACACCTTC. Encoded protein: CASSPGSGGYYGYTF.

This clone was counted only a few times. The genes are TRBV5-4 and TRBJ1-2, with 7 nucleotides matching TRBD1. V was clipped by 3 bases and J by 3 bases; unmatched bases: 5. There are 14 residues in the CDR3. Germline V gene lookup returns CDR1 SGHNT and CDR2 YYREEE (reference sequence). This CDR3 is CASSSDRVDYGYTF. DNA of the CDR3: TGTGCCAGCAGCTCCGACAGGGTAGACTATGGCTACACCTTC.

This chain uses TRBV7-9 with TRBJ2-1, with D possibly being TRBD1 (6 bases). This CDR3 is built from 15 residues. The ends were cut back, 2 bases at V and 3 bases at J, with 11 bases in the middle. Germline CDR1 SEHNR, CDR2 FQNEAQ (reference sequence). This chain's CDR3 is CASSLIRGNYNEQFF. CDR3 DNA: TGTGCCAGCAGCTTAATTAGGGGGAACTACAATGAGCAGTTCTTC.

This clone appeared once. This chain links TRBV6-5 with TRBJ1-2, with a weak D call TRBD1 (5 bases). The CDR3 runs 12 residues. The germline gives CDR1 MNHEY, CDR2 SVGAGI. The V end lost 6 bases, the J end lost 3 bases, and 8 bases lay between the germline ends. The CDR3 nucleotides are TGTGCCAGCAGGGTAGGGGACTATGGCTACACCTTC. Protein: CASRVGDYGYTF.

The chain combines TRBV7-6 with TRBJ2-5; 16 bases line up with TRBD2. The CDR3 contains 21 residues. V lost 5 bases, J lost 0 bases, and 15 bases stayed unmatched. The germline gives CDR1 SGHVS, CDR2 FNYEAQ. CDR3 DNA: TGTGCCAGCAGCCGTCCCGGGACTAGCGGGGGGGTACTCTCGTACCAAGAGACCCAGTACTTC. Protein product: CASSRPGTSGGVLSYQETQYF. Using reference TRBV7-6 and TRBJ2-5 for the parts outside the CDR3, the full variable domain is GAGVSQSPRYKVTKRGQDVALRCDPISGHVSLYWYRQALGQGPEFLTYFNYEAQQDKSGLPNDRFSAERPEGSISTLTIQRTEQRDSAMYRCASSRPGTSGGVLSYQETQYFGPGTRLLVL.

The chain employs TRBV6-1 and TRBJ1-2; D is perhaps TRBD1 (5 bases). V shed 7 bases and J shed 4 bases, with 16 bases lying between them. This CDR3 is 14 amino acids long. Germline V gene data show CDR1 as MNHNS and CDR2 as SASEGT. The CDR3 DNA is TGTGCCAGCATATCAGAAGCGGGACTCTATGGCTACACCTTC. Its translation is CASISEAGLYGYTF.

Only a few counts were recorded for this clone. The CDR3 loop is CASSHDLTKGGDTQYF. DNA of the CDR3: TGTGCCAGCAGCCACGACTTAACTAAAGGGGGAGATACGCAGTATTTT. This chain links TRBV4-2 with TRBJ2-3, with a possible D match to TRBD1 (6 bases). The length of the CDR3 is 16 residues. The germline V gene has CDR1 LGHNA and CDR2 YNFKEQ. Trimming took off 3 bases at V and 5 bases at J, with 18 bases between the two ends.

V usage is TRBV7-9 and J usage is TRBJ2-3, with D tentatively TRBD2 (6 bases). The V end was cut by 3 bases, the J end by 1 base, with 11 bases between. CDR1 SEHNR and CDR2 FQNEAQ come from the germline V gene (reference sequence). The CDR3 is 15 residues long. The CDR3 nucleotides are TGTGCCAGCAGCTTGGGGACTTCTCGCACAGATACGCAGTATTTT. It specifies CASSLGTSRTDTQYF.

The chain recombines TRBV10-3 with TRBJ1-6; D uncertain. The CDR3 totals 15 residues. Trimming took 8 bases from V and 0 from J, leaving 11 bases between them. Germline V gene data show CDR1 as ENHRY and CDR2 as SYGVKD. CDR3 coding DNA: TGTGCCATCTCATCGAGGAGCTCCTATAATTCACCCCTCCACTTT. Amino acids: CAISSRSSYNSPLHF.

Points on this clone: This sample includes further DNA sequences coding for the same CDR3. This chain links TRBV9 with TRBJ1-4; 8 bases line up with TRBD1. V was clipped by 0 bases and J by 3 bases; unmatched bases: 10. Germline-derived CDR1 and CDR2 are SGDLS and YYNGEE. The CDR3 has 18 residues. This chain's CDR3 is CASSVGRRQGWPNEKLFF. CDR3 in DNA: TGTGCCAGCAGCGTAGGGAGGAGACAGGGGTGGCCTAATGAAAAACTGTTTTTT. The whole variable domain, remainder taken from reference TRBV9 and TRBJ1-4, is DSGVTQTPKHLITATGQRVTLRCSPRSGDLSVYWYQQSLDQGLQFLIQYYNGEERAKGNILERFSAQQFPDLHSELNLSSLELGDSALYFCASSVGRRQGWPNEKLFFGSGTQLSVL.

This clone was picked up one time. The CDR3: CASSQMGLAYEQYF. CDR3 coding DNA: TGTGCCAGCAGCCAAATGGGACTAGCGTACGAGCAGTACTTC. The chain has TRBV7-2 and TRBJ2-7; TRBD2 aligns across 10 bases. The CDR3 covers 14 residues. Germline values: CDR1 SGHTA, CDR2 FQGNSA. With 5 bases clipped from V and 4 bases from J, the junction kept 5 bases outside the gene matches.

This clone was counted a few times. The chain carries TRBV6-5 and TRBJ1-4, with D possibly TRBD1 on 5 matching bases. The CDR3 has 12 residues. Germline V gives CDR1 MNHEY, CDR2 SVGAGI. V lost 6 bases and J 5 bases, leaving 7 bases between the germline ends. In DNA form, the CDR3 reads TGTGCCAGCAGGGCAGGGAATGAAAAACTGTTTTTT. Amino acid sequence: CASRAGNEKLFF.